This is a list of T cell receptor beta chains from one sample in a study of blood T cells in healthy people across ages. MiXCR, run by TCRdb on the 5' RACE reads, gives a single entry per CDR3 protein. In the table there are a few hundred thousand distinct CDR3 sequences, roughly a quarter of which are singletons. These data are also associated with another study on T cells of mothers and their children.

Sequences were obtained from blood. The receptor source for this set is a boy aged 2 to 9 in good health. Each CDR3 is given with its conserved first and last residue. The D gene is left open where the match is weak. Only part of the rows carry a size: once, few, many, or a class if the clone is expanded.

TRBJ2-1 | TRBV29-1 | TRBD2 | few | TGCAGCGGAAGACTAGCGGGAGGTGTTTACAATGAGCAGTTCTTC | CSGRLAGGVYNEQFF
TRBJ1-2 | TRBV10-3 | TRBD1 | NA | TGTGCCATCAGTGGGGGCGACAGGGAAGTCGGCTACACCTTC | CAISGGDREVGYTF
TRBJ2-1 | TRBV7-9 | TRBD2 | NA | TGTGCCAGCAGCTTAAGCGGGGGGCACAATGAGCAGTTCTTC | CASSLSGGHNEQFF
TRBJ2-1 | TRBV5-1 | NA | NA | TGCGCCAGCAGCTTGAAGGTGAACAGGGGGGGGAACAATGAGCAGTTCTTC | CASSLKVNRGGNNEQFF
TRBJ1-3 | TRBV9 | NA | NA | TGTGCCAGCAGCACCACAGGCGCCGCTGGAAACACCATATATTTT | CASSTTGAAGNTIYF
TRBJ2-7 | TRBV28 | TRBD2 | many | TGTGCCAGCAGGCCCCTAGCGGGGGGTACCTACGAGCAGTACTTC | CASRPLAGGTYEQYF
TRBJ2-7 | TRBV5-1 | TRBD2 | once | TGCGCCAGCAGATCATCACTAGCGGGAGGCGGCGAGCAGTACTTC | CASRSSLAGGGEQYF
TRBJ1-2 | TRBV7-2 | NA | few | TGTGCCAGCAGCTTAGCCGCCGCCTATGGCTACACCTTC | CASSLAAAYGYTF
TRBJ2-2 | TRBV20-1 | NA | NA | TGCAGTGCTAGAGATGTGACATCGAACACCGGGGAGCTGTTTTTT | CSARDVTSNTGELFF
TRBJ2-1 | TRBV2 | NA | NA | TGTGCCAGCAGTGTCGCCAATGAGCAGTTCTTC | CASSVANEQFF
TRBJ2-1 | TRBV3-1 | NA | many | TGTGCCAGCAGCCCACACACTAGCTATGCGAGGGGCAATGAGCAGTTCTTC | CASSPHTSYARGNEQFF
TRBJ1-1 | TRBV5-1 | NA | NA | TGCGCCAGCAGCTTGGCCGCTACAGGGTCTGAAGCTTTCTTT | CASSLAATGSEAFF
TRBJ2-5 | TRBV20-1 | TRBD1 | NA | TGCAGTGCGCCCACGGGACAGGGATCCTACACCCAGTACTTC | CSAPTGQGSYTQYF
TRBJ2-5 | TRBV29-1 | NA | NA | TGCAGCGTTGAAGCTAACCAAGAGACCCAGTACTTC | CSVEANQETQYF
TRBJ2-7 | TRBV7-8 | NA | few | TGTGCCAGCAGCTTAGCGGGGGCAACATTCTACGAGCAGTACTTC | CASSLAGATFYEQYF
TRBJ2-1 | TRBV24-1 | NA | few | TGTGCCACCAGTGATTCCCTAGACAGTCTCAATGAGCAGTTCTTC | CATSDSLDSLNEQFF
TRBJ2-3 | TRBV6-2/TRBV6-3 | NA | NA | TGTGCCAGTCGAAGAGGCACAGATACGCAGTATTTT | CASRRGTDTQYF
TRBJ2-1 | TRBV10-2 | TRBD1 | NA | TGCGCCAGCAGTGCCGGGACAGGGCGCTCCTACAATGAGCAGTTCTTC | CASSAGTGRSYNEQFF
TRBJ2-5 | TRBV3-1 | TRBD2 | few | TGTGCCAGCAGCCAAGATCCGGGGGGAGCATGGACCCAGTACTTC | CASSQDPGGAWTQYF
TRBJ2-3 | TRBV6-5 | TRBD2 | NA | TGTGTCAGCCTACAGAAGCGGGAGGATGAGGATACGCAGTATTTT | CVSLQKREDEDTQYF
TRBJ2-5 | TRBV6-2/TRBV6-3 | NA | few | TGTGCCAGCAGCCCCGAGAGTGGGGTAGCTGTGGAGACCCAGTACTTC | CASSPESGVAVETQYF
TRBJ2-5 | TRBV5-1 | NA | few | TGCGCCAGCAGCTTGGGAGTGTCGCGAGAGACCCAGTACTTC | CASSLGVSRETQYF
TRBJ1-1 | TRBV5-1 | TRBD1 | NA | TGCGCCAGTAATCCCGGGACAGGTAAATCTGCAGCTTTCTTT | CASNPGTGKSAAFF
TRBJ2-1 | TRBV7-9 | TRBD2 | NA | TGTGCCAGCAGCTTATCCGGCGGGAGTTTCTCCTACAATGAGCAGTTCTTC | CASSLSGGSFSYNEQFF
TRBJ1-3 | TRBV21-1 | NA | NA | TGTGCCAGCAGCCCATACGAACAGGCGGAGGAGAATCGGGCGGACACCATATATTTT | CASSPYEQAEENRADTIYF
TRBJ2-7 | TRBV6-6 | TRBD1 | NA | TGTGCCAGCAGTTACAGGGGACAGCGAGGTTTGTACGAGCAGTACTTC | CASSYRGQRGLYEQYF
TRBJ2-2 | TRBV20-1 | NA | NA | TGCAGTGCTAGTCCTAGCGATAACACCGGGGAGCTGTTTTTT | CSASPSDNTGELFF
TRBJ2-4 | TRBV5-5 | TRBD1 | few | TGTGCCAGCAGCGCCGGACAGGGGGCTGGGGACATTCAGTACTTC | CASSAGQGAGDIQYF
TRBJ1-1 | TRBV29-1 | NA | NA | TGCAGCGTTGAATTGTGGGGGGGACGCGGCACTGAAGCTTTCTTT | CSVELWGGRGTEAFF
TRBJ2-3 | TRBV12-5 | NA | few | TGTGCTAGTGGTTTGTACAGGGGACTCCCATCAGATACGCAGTATTTT | CASGLYRGLPSDTQYF
TRBJ2-7 | TRBV5-1 | NA | NA | TGCGCCAGCAGCCGGCCGGAGGTAGCGGACTACGAGCAGTACTTC | CASSRPEVADYEQYF
TRBJ1-2 | TRBV29-1 | NA | NA | TGCAGCTCACGAGCGGGCAGGGGTAACTATGGCTACACCTTC | CSSRAGRGNYGYTF
TRBJ2-5 | TRBV6-1 | TRBD1 | NA | TGTGCCAGCAGCGGACTGGACAGGGTCCCACAAGAGACCCAGTACTTC | CASSGLDRVPQETQYF
TRBJ1-2 | TRBV12-3/TRBV12-4 | NA | NA | TGTGCCAGCAGTTTATCTCCCCGGCCGGGGGGCTACACCTTC | CASSLSPRPGGYTF
TRBJ2-3 | TRBV12-3/TRBV12-4 | NA | few | TGTGCCAGTGGGGGCGGGCTTTGGACAGATACGCAGTATTTT | CASGGGLWTDTQYF
TRBJ1-4 | TRBV5-1 | NA | NA | TGCGCCAGCAGTTTGACCCGGAGAGAGGAAAAACTGTTTTTT | CASSLTRREEKLFF
TRBJ2-5 | TRBV21-1 | NA | many | TGTGCCAGCAGCAAAGTAACAGGCACCCTACAAGAGACCCAGTACTTC | CASSKVTGTLQETQYF
TRBJ2-5 | TRBV13 | NA | NA | TGTGCCAGCAGCCCCGGAGGTGGGGGGCGGTTGGTGACCCAGTACTTC | CASSPGGGGRLVTQYF
TRBJ2-3 | TRBV5-1 | NA | few | TGCGCCAGCAATACCGGGGGCCTCACAGATACGCAGTATTTT | CASNTGGLTDTQYF
TRBJ1-1 | TRBV7-9 | NA | NA | TGTGCCAGCAGCTTAGTATTGGGGCGGGAAGCTTTCTTT | CASSLVLGREAFF
TRBJ2-1 | TRBV30 | TRBD2 | few | TGTGCCTGGAGTGTACTCCGGACTAGCGGGATAGGAGGTGAGCAGTTCTTC | CAWSVLRTSGIGGEQFF
TRBJ1-2 | TRBV27 | TRBD1 | many | TGTGCCAGCAGTTCCGGGGGACAGAACTATGGCTACACCTTC | CASSSGGQNYGYTF
TRBJ2-7 | TRBV2 | NA | few | TGTGCCAGCCTGTACAGCCCTAGTCTATCCTACGAGCAGTACTTC | CASLYSPSLSYEQYF
TRBJ2-4 | TRBV4-2 | NA | NA | TGTGCCAGCAGCCAAGATGGGGGGGCCAAAAACATTCAGTACTTC | CASSQDGGAKNIQYF
TRBJ2-7 | TRBV18 | NA | few | TGTGCCAGCTCACCACCGATGTCAGGGTACGAGCAGTACTTC | CASSPPMSGYEQYF
TRBJ2-7 | TRBV7-9 | NA | NA | TGTGCCAGCAGCTCCTTAGAGGCCTCGACAGACTACGAGCAGTACTTC | CASSSLEASTDYEQYF
TRBJ2-4 | TRBV6-5 | TRBD1 | NA | TGTGCCAGCAAGTCCGGGACAGGGGGAAACATTCAGTACTTC | CASKSGTGGNIQYF
TRBJ2-2 | TRBV7-9 | NA | NA | TGTGCCAGCAGCCACGGGGGACTCACGAACACCGGGGAGCTGTTTTTT | CASSHGGLTNTGELFF